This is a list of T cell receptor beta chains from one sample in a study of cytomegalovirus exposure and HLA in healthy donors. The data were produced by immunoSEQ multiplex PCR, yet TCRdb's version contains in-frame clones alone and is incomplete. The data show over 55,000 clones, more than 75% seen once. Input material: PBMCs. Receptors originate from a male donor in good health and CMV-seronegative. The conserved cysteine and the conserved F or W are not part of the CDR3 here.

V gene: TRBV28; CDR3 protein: ASSWWMTGDPSNEKLF
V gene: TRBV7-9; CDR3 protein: ASSPIDRGSYNEQF
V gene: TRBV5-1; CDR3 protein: ASSNPGGQASYT
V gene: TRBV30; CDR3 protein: AWRPRAHRRGNQPQH
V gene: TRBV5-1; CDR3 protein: ASSYKSELGEKLF
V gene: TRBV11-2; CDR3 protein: ASSLSVRGSNYGYT
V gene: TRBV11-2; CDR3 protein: ASSFERGGYDTQY
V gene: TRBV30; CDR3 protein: AWSVAPSSYNEQF
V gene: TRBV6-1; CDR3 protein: ASSESWGPYEQY
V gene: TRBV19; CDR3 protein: ASSPVKGCCNQPQH
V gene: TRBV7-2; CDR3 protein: ASSLDLAANEQF
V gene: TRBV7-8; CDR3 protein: ASRLYSSGANVLT
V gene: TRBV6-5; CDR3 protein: ASLPSGGGSYEQY
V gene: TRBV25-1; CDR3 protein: ASSKTGTGGLGYGYT
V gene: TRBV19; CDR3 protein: ASSVKLSGGPSEQY
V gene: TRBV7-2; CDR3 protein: ASSLARDRGYEQY
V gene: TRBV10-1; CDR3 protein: ASSESTTGGPADTQY
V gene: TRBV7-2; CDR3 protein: ASSFPGQGQPQH
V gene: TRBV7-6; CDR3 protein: ASSLPDNSPLH
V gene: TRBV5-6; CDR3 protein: ASSLGRDYGYT
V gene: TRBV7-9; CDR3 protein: ASSSLRERRTEAF
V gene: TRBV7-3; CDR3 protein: ASSPQGNSYEQY
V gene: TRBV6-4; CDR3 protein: ASSDQGADTQY
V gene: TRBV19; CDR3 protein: ASSIGSPNTEAF
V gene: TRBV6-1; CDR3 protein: ASREGTGRFYEQY
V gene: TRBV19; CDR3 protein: ASSITSGRALT
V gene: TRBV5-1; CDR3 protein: ASSRPTGGNTEAF
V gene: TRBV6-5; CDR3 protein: ASSFHGRGGANVLT
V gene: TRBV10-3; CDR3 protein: AISEGQIMNTEAF
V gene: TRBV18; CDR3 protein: ASSPTPPRSIEYEQY
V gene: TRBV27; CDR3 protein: ASSPTPASMAEA
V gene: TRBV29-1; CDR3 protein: SVELQGGTQPQH
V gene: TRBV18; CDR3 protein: ASSPPHTGYYEQY
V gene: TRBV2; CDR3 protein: ASARTGTVNNQPQH
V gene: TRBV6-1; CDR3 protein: ASSGGPWGRGEQF
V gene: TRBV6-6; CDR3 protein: ASAETGTAFDTQY
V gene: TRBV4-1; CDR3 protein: ASSQAGQSNTGELF
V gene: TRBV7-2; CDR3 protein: ASSSTGVGSPLH
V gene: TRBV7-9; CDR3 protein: ASSPRGPDTQY
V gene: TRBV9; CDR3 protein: ASSSAPGQPEVEQY
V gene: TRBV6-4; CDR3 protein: ASSDLLAGGRETQY